This T cell receptor (beta chain) was recovered during a study of T cells in Graves' hyperthyroidism and ophthalmopathy. Turning to the study itself: Peripheral blood specimens were obtained at initial diagnosis, prior to any treatment.

For Graves' hyperthyroidism to be stable, ophthalmopathy could not progress within 18 months. Participants, patients aged 18 to 65, had newly diagnosed hyperthyroidism with a duration under 2 months. Trimming removed 1 base from V and 6 bases from J; junction bases left unmatched: 6. In germline, CDR1 is LGHNA, CDR2 YNFKEQ. The CDR3 runs to 16 residues. This clonotype was seen only a few times. Its antigen is currently unknown. RNA transcripts yielded amplified TCR beta CDR3 regions. First-round RT-PCR targeting the TCR CDR3 was performed with the HTBI primer set. TCRdb fed the multiplex PCR reads into MiXCR, producing one record per CDR3 protein. The sample lists about 550,000 distinct CDR3 sequences; around 21% were seen once. Findings and limits, study-wide: Among thyroid clonotypes expanded above 0.001, most also appeared in blood.

This chain connects TRBV4-2 to TRBJ1-6; TRBD1 matches at 7 bases. The TCR originated in a man aged 18 to 30 with Graves' hyperthyroidism. The sample comprised blood. The CDR3 is CASSQGQGSGNSPLHF. The CDR3 coding sequence is TGTGCCAGCAGCCAAGGACAGGGAAGCGGTAATTCACCCCTCCACTTT.